The 17 T cell receptor beta chains below all came from one sample that was sequenced in a study of identical twins. TCRdb re-called the 5' RACE reads with MiXCR, one entry per CDR3 protein. The repertoire includes hundreds of thousands of distinct CDR3 sequences, 21% of them detected once, and 4% to 4.5% sits in the top ten. These data also formed part of another study, on T cells expressing NK-cell markers.

The sequenced material came from PBMCs. Every receptor here comes from a woman younger than 30 in good health.

This clonotype has only a few counts. The chain is built from TRBV20-1 and TRBJ2-2, with 8 bases that match TRBD1. Germline CDR1 and CDR2: DFQATT and SNEGSKA (reference sequence). J lost 4 bases, V lost 6 bases, and 10 bases had no gene match. The CDR3 sequence is 15 residues long. CDR3: CSALPTGGSTGELFF. The CDR3 DNA follows: TGCAGTGCCCTTCCTACAGGGGGGAGCACCGGGGAGCTGTTTTTT.

The genes are TRBV12-3 or TRBV12-4 and TRBJ2-5, with TRBD2 matching 7 bases. The length of the CDR3 is 15 residues. After removal of 6 bases from V and 4 bases from J, the junction contained 11 bases not matched to a gene. CDR3 residues: CASSPRGAGVETQYF. The CDR3 DNA reads TGTGCCAGCAGCCCGAGAGGGGCGGGAGTAGAGACCCAGTACTTC.

The chain links TRBV7-2 to TRBJ2-5, with TRBD2 matching 13 bases. CDR3 length: 17 residues. Germline V gene data show CDR1 as SGHTA and CDR2 as FQGNSA. Germline trimming cut 4 bases from V and 2 bases from J; bases unmatched to any gene: 7. In nucleotides, the CDR3 is TGTGCCAGCAGCTCACTAGCGGGAGGGCCACTACAAGAGACCCAGTACTTC. Translation: CASSSLAGGPLQETQYF.

This clonotype was found a few times. A junction boundary mismatches the germline segment, possibly from a read error. The chain employs TRBV7-2 and TRBJ2-3; TRBD2 matches at 8 bases. The length of the CDR3 is 12 residues. The germline CDR1 and CDR2 sequences are SGHTA and FQGNSA. The DNA of the CDR3 is TGTGCCAGCAGCTTAGTAGGCGGGGGGAGGAATTTT. Translation: CASSLVGGGRNF.

This clonotype was counted a few times. The chain uses TRBV20-1 and TRBJ1-6, with unresolved D. Trimming left V 3 bases short and J 9 bases short, with 18 bases between. The CDR3 runs to 15 residues. In germline, CDR1 is DFQATT, CDR2 SNEGSKA (reference sequence). CDR3 nucleotide sequence: TGCAGTGCTAGTCCTCTGACTTTTTCAGGTTCACCCCTCCACTTT. Translating gives CSASPLTFSGSPLHF.

This clonotype has at least ten counts. The chain's CDR3 is CASSRQGGTGELFF. The CDR3 DNA follows: TGTGCCAGCAGTAGGCAGGGCGGCACCGGGGAGCTGTTTTTT. The gene calls are TRBV6-4 and TRBJ2-2, with D maybe TRBD1 (5 bases). Germline V gene sequence: CDR1 MRHNA, CDR2 SNTAGT. V lost 5 bases, J lost 4 bases, and 11 bases lay in between. The CDR3 has 14 residues.

This clonotype was found a few times. This rearrangement joins TRBV29-1 to TRBJ2-1; TRBD1 or TRBD2 may be the D gene (6 bases each). The CDR3 has 15 amino acids. Looked up from germline, CDR1 is SQVTM and CDR2 is ANQGSEA. Trimming left V 1 base short and J 7 bases short, with 17 bases between. The CDR3 is CSVEGVSGGGNEQFF. The CDR3 region has the DNA TGCAGCGTTGAAGGTGTTAGCGGAGGGGGGAATGAGCAGTTCTTC.

The chain carries TRBV10-3 and TRBJ2-1, with a possible D match to TRBD2 (7 bases). The V and J ends lost 11 bases and 6 bases respectively, with 14 bases between them. Germline V gene sequence: CDR1 ENHRY, CDR2 SYGVKD. This CDR3 contains 12 residues. The CDR3: CAFGGRRNEQFF. In DNA form, the CDR3 reads TGTGCCTTCGGGGGGCGGCGCAATGAGCAGTTCTTC.

On this clonotype: The junction departs from the called germline gene at one end, perhaps through a read error. The CDR3 DNA is TGCGCCAGCAGCCAAGAGCTAGCGGGAGGCCCACATTCCTTTAGCTCCTACGTGCAGTACTTC. Protein: CASSQELAGGPHSFSSYVQYF. This sequence joins TRBV4-1 and TRBJ2-7, with 11 bases identical to TRBD2. The germline V gene has CDR1 MGHRA and CDR2 YSYEKL. The CDR3 totals 21 residues.

A few counts support this clonotype. The chain employs TRBV7-8 and TRBJ2-5, with TRBD2 matching 9 bases. The junction had 14 bases not matched to a gene; V was cut back by 2 bases and J by 4 bases. Germline CDR1 reads SGHVS; CDR2 reads FQNEAQ. The CDR3 is made up of 18 amino acids. The chain's CDR3 is CASSLLSFSGSPGETQYF. CDR3 coding DNA: TGTGCCAGCAGCTTATTGAGCTTTAGCGGGAGTCCTGGAGAGACCCAGTACTTC.

The chain has TRBV12-3 or TRBV12-4 and TRBJ2-1, with TRBD1 matching over 9 bases. This CDR3 is built from 16 residues. After removal of 2 bases from V and 4 bases from J, the junction contained 6 bases not matched to a gene. The CDR3 coding sequence is TGTGCCAGCAGTTTACCTCGGGACAGGGTATACAATGAGCAGTTCTTC. This codes for CASSLPRDRVYNEQFF.

This clonotype has ten or more counts. The chain combines TRBV29-1 with TRBJ2-3, with 9 bases fitting TRBD1. Trimming took 4 bases from V and 8 from J; bases not matched to a gene: 7. Germline CDR1 reads SQVTM; CDR2 reads ANQGSEA. The CDR3 is 13 amino acids. In DNA form, the CDR3 reads TGCAGCGTTGGGGACAGGGCTCGGGGTACGCAGTATTTT. This translates into CSVGDRARGTQYF.

The J gene is TRBJ2-1, the V gene TRBV21-1; the D call in the table, TRBD2, was not verified against the DNA. TRBV21-1 has pseudogene status. This CDR3 has 16 amino acids. CDR3 in DNA: TGTGCCAGCAGCAAAGTGCCTGGACTAGCGGGAGACGAGCAGTTCTTC. The encoded protein is CASSKVPGLAGDEQFF.

This chain joins TRBV20-1 and TRBJ2-1; 8 bases align to TRBD2. CDR3 length equals 14 residues. The V gene end was trimmed by 2 bases and the J gene end by 5 bases; junction bases not matched to a gene: 5. Germline V gene sequence: CDR1 DFQATT, CDR2 SNEGSKA (reference sequence). CDR3 amino acids: CSARNWREDNEQFF. CDR3 nucleotide sequence: TGCAGTGCTAGAAATTGGCGGGAGGACAATGAGCAGTTCTTC.

The V gene is TRBV5-1, the J gene TRBJ1-1, with D perhaps TRBD1 (5 bases). The ends were cut back, 7 bases at V and 5 bases at J, with 12 bases in the middle. This CDR3 has 12 amino acids. The germline V gene has CDR1 SGHRS and CDR2 YFSETQ. CDR3 loop: CASREGVTEAFF. The CDR3 DNA follows: TGCGCCAGCCGCGAAGGGGTGACTGAAGCTTTCTTT. Looking up the rest from reference TRBV5-1 and TRBJ1-1 gives the full variable domain: KAGVTQTPRYLIKTRGQQVTLSCSPISGHRSVSWYQQTPGQGLQFLFEYFSETQRNKGNFPGRFSGRQFSNSRSEMNVSTLELGDSALYLCASREGVTEAFFGQGTRLTVV.

The chain employs TRBV21-1 and TRBJ2-7; the listed D gene, TRBD1, was not tested against the DNA. TRBV21-1 is recorded as a pseudogene. The CDR3 has 13 residues. CDR3 protein: CASSNTGDYEQYF. The CDR3 DNA follows: TGTGCCAGCAGCAACACAGGGGACTACGAGCAGTACTTC.

The chain carries TRBV19 and TRBJ2-7, with 12 bases matching TRBD2. J was trimmed by 0 bases and V by 3 bases; bases with no gene match: 6. The CDR3 contains 17 residues. Germline V gene data show CDR1 as LNHDA and CDR2 as SQIVND (reference sequence). DNA of the CDR3: TGTGCCAGTAGTATGATAGGACTAGCGGGATCCTCCTACGAGCAGTACTTC. Its protein product is CASSMIGLAGSSYEQYF. Looking up the rest from reference TRBV19 and TRBJ2-7 gives the full variable domain: DGGITQSPKYLFRKEGQNVTLSCEQNLNHDAMYWYRQDPGQGLRLIYYSQIVNDFQKGDIAEGYSVSREKKESFPLTVTSAQKNPTAFYLCASSMIGLAGSSYEQYFGPGTRLTVT.